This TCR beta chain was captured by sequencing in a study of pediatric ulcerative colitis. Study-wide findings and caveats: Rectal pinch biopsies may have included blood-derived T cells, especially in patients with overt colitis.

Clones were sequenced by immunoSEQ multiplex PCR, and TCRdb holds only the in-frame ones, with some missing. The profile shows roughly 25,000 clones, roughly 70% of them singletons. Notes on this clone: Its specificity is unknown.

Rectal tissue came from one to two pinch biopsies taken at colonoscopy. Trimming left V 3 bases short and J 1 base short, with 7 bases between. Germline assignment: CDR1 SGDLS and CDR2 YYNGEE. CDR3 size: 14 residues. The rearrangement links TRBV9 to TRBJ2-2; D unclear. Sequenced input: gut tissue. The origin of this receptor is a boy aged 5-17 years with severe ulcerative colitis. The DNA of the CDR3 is TGTGCCAGCAGCGCCTCGGGGAACACCGGGGAGCTGTTTTTT. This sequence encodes CASSASGNTGELFF.